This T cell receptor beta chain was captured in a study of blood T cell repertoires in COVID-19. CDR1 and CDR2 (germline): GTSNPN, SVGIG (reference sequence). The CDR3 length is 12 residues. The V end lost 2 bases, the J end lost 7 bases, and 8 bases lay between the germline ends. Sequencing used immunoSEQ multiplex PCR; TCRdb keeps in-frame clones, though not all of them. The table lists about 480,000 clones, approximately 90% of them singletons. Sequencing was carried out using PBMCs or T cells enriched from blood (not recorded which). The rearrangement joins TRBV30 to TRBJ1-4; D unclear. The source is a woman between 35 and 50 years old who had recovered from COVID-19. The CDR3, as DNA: TGTGCCTGGAGTTTAGGCGGTGAAAAACTGTTTTTT. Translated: CAWSLGGEKLFF.